The 28 T cell receptor beta chains presented below share a single source sample, sequenced in a study of blood T cells in healthy people across ages. Alongside a J-beta primer mix, a sample-barcoded 5' primer served in a second PCR lasting roughly 7 to 11 cycles. One entry per CDR3 protein, called by TCRdb with MiXCR from the 5' RACE reads. In the table there are about a million distinct CDR3 sequences, under 40% of which are singletons. The material sequenced was blood. These receptors were taken from a man between 18 and 29 years old in good health.

The rearrangement uses TRBV10-3 and TRBJ2-3; 7 bases line up with TRBD1. Germline values: CDR1 ENHRY, CDR2 SYGVKD. This CDR3 spans 21 amino acids. V gave up 0 bases and J gave up 0 bases; unmatched junction bases: 18. The CDR3 loop is CAISESRSIGTAVSSTDTQYF. The CDR3 coding sequence is TGTGCCATCAGTGAGTCGAGGTCGATAGGGACAGCAGTTTCTAGCACAGATACGCAGTATTTT.

This chain uses TRBV7-9 with TRBJ1-1; D not certain. Germline V lookup: CDR1 SEHNR, CDR2 FQNEAQ (reference sequence). V shed 6 bases and J shed 2 bases, with 7 bases lying between them. This CDR3 has 12 residues. The CDR3 loop is CASRDQNTEAFF. The CDR3 DNA is TGTGCCAGCAGGGACCAAAACACTGAAGCTTTCTTT.

V and J are TRBV4-1 and TRBJ2-3, with D perhaps TRBD1 or TRBD2 (5 bases each). CDR1 and CDR2 from the germline V gene are MGHRA and YSYEKL. V was cut by 9 bases and J by 5 bases, with 18 bases left in between. The CDR3 is 14 residues long. In DNA form, the CDR3 reads TGCGCCAGGCAACGGGGCCCTGTCGAAGATACGCAGTATTTT. Translating it yields CARQRGPVEDTQYF.

This clonotype was found a few times. The rearrangement uses TRBV7-2 and TRBJ2-1; TRBD2 aligns across 12 bases. J was trimmed by 7 bases and V by 3 bases; bases with no gene match: 4. Germline-derived CDR1 and CDR2 are SGHTA and FQGNSA. The CDR3 covers 15 residues. The CDR3 nucleotides are TGTGCCAGCAGCTTGACTAGCGGGGGTATAAATGAGCAGTTCTTC. Protein sequence: CASSLTSGGINEQFF.

The chain couples TRBV13 to TRBJ1-1, with D hard to call. Trimming removed 1 base at V and 5 bases at J, with 17 bases between. Germline V gives CDR1 PRHDT, CDR2 FYEKMQ (reference sequence). The CDR3 consists of 16 residues. The CDR3: CASSLDGLQMRTEAFF. The CDR3 DNA follows: TGTGCCAGCAGCTTAGACGGCCTGCAGATGCGGACTGAAGCTTTCTTT. The complete variable domain, with remaining parts taken from reference TRBV13 and TRBJ1-1, reads AAGVIQSPRHLIKEKRETATLKCYPIPRHDTVYWYQQGPGQDPQFLISFYEKMQSDKGSIPDRFSAQQFSDYHSELNMSSLELGDSALYFCASSLDGLQMRTEAFFGQGTRLTVV.

The J gene is TRBJ2-2, the V gene TRBV28; D possibly corresponds to TRBD2 (5 bases). The length of the CDR3 is 16 residues. V lost 6 bases to trimming and J lost 5 bases, with 19 bases between them. Germline lookup yields CDR1 MDHEN and CDR2 SYDVKM. The CDR3 nucleotides read TGTGCCAGCAGAGGCGGGTCAGTTGGATTAACCGGGGAGCTGTTTTTT. This sequence encodes CASRGGSVGLTGELFF.

This clonotype occurred a few times. V is TRBV6-6 and J is TRBJ1-6; D gene unclear. Germline-derived CDR1 and CDR2 are MNHNY and SVGAGI (reference sequence). The CDR3 sequence is 14 residues long. The ends were cut back, 2 bases at V and 3 bases at J, with 5 bases in the middle. This CDR3 reads CASSYKDYNSPLHF. CDR3 DNA sequence: TGTGCCAGCAGTTACAAGGACTATAATTCACCCCTCCACTTT.

This clonotype was seen ten or more times. This chain links TRBV29-1 with TRBJ2-5; 10 positions agree with TRBD1. The CDR3 totals 15 residues. Germline CDR1 SQVTM, CDR2 ANQGSEA. V gave up 7 bases and J gave up 3 bases; unmatched junction bases: 11. Here the CDR3 DNA reads TGCAGCGGTGGACAGGGGGTACAGTCGGAAGAGACCCAGTACTTC. This encodes CSGGQGVQSEETQYF.

This clonotype is a singleton in its sample. The chain combines TRBV6-5 with TRBJ2-1, with D perhaps TRBD1 (6 bases). V dropped 4 bases and J dropped 2 bases, with 18 bases sitting between them. Germline-derived CDR1 and CDR2 are MNHEY and SVGAGI. The CDR3 consists of 17 residues. CDR3 sequence (DNA): TGTGCCAGCAGTTCCCTTCCCCACAGGGTGGCCTACAATGAGCAGTTCTTC. Protein product: CASSSLPHRVAYNEQFF.

V is TRBV7-2 and J is TRBJ2-2; no definite D call. Germline lookup yields CDR1 SGHTA and CDR2 FQGNSA. With 4 bases removed from V and 6 bases from J, the gap between germline ends came to 9 bases. This CDR3 has 13 residues. The CDR3 spells CASSSQKSGELFF. As DNA, the CDR3 is TGTGCCAGCAGCTCTCAGAAATCCGGGGAGCTGTTTTTT.

This chain joins TRBV6-2 or TRBV6-3 and TRBJ2-4; D gene ambiguous. The DNA end is more similar to TRBJ2-7, so the J call may be wrong. The CDR3 spans 15 residues. Germline V gene lookup returns CDR1 MNHEY and CDR2 SVGEGT. DNA for the CDR3: TGTGCCAGCAGTTGGGGATTTCTACAGCCCTACGAGCAGTACTTC. It is translated as CASSWGFLQPYEQYF.

This clonotype was recorded a few times. The rearrangement uses TRBV4-2 and TRBJ2-1; 8 positions match TRBD2. This CDR3 is 17 amino acids long. CDR1 is LGHNA, CDR2 YNFKEQ, per germline. V dropped 2 bases and J dropped 1; count of bases not matched to a gene: 7. The CDR3 DNA sequence: TGTGCCAGCAGCCAATCAGATACTAGCGGATCCTACAATGAGCAGTTCTTC. It codes for CASSQSDTSGSYNEQFF.

V usage is TRBV6-5 and J usage is TRBJ1-6; 8 bases match TRBD1. CDR3 length: 16 amino acids. Losses at the gene ends were 0 bases for V and 6 bases for J; bases not matched to a gene: 4. Germline CDR1 is MNHEY and CDR2 is SVGAGI. The CDR3 spells CASSYSYRGTNSPLHF. CDR3 nucleotides: TGTGCCAGCAGTTACTCCTACAGGGGGACTAATTCACCCCTCCACTTT.

Many counts were recorded for this clonotype. The chain has TRBV28 and TRBJ1-2; D call uncertain. The V end was cut by 5 bases, the J end by 8 bases, with 6 bases between. The germline V gene encodes CDR1 MDHEN and CDR2 SYDVKM. The CDR3 consists of 10 residues. For the CDR3, the DNA is TGTGCCAGCAGTCGCGGAGGCTACACCTTC. Its translation: CASSRGGYTF.

This clonotype showed up many times. The CDR3 spells CSAVGLNSYNEQFF. The CDR3 nucleotides read TGCAGCGCGGTGGGCCTAAACTCCTACAATGAGCAGTTCTTC. V is TRBV29-1 and J is TRBJ2-1; no definite D call. The ends were cut back, 7 bases at V and 0 bases at J, with 13 bases in the middle. CDR1 SQVTM and CDR2 ANQGSEA come from the germline V gene. This CDR3 spans 14 amino acids.

The V and J genes are TRBV15 and TRBJ1-2, with D unresolved. The CDR3 has 13 residues. Deletions cut 5 bases from V and 2 bases from J, with 9 bases between. CDR1 and CDR2 (germline): LNHNV, YYDKDF (reference sequence). For the CDR3, the DNA is TGTGCCACCAGCGGTACTTTGAACTATGGCTACACCTTC. Encoded protein: CATSGTLNYGYTF.

V usage is TRBV30 and J usage is TRBJ1-1; D is ambiguous. The germline V and J ends were trimmed by 5 bases and 5 bases, with 6 bases remaining between them. There are 10 residues in the CDR3. Germline V gene sequence: CDR1 GTSNPN, CDR2 SVGIG (reference sequence). For the CDR3, the DNA is TGTGCCTGGGAGCGGACTGAAGCTTTCTTT. Protein sequence: CAWERTEAFF.

J is TRBJ2-1 and V is TRBV24-1, with D possibly matching TRBD2 (5 bases). Germline CDR1 and CDR2: KGHDR and SFDVKD. The CDR3 is 15 residues long. The V end lost 10 bases, the J end lost 0 bases, and 15 bases lay between the germline ends. In DNA, the CDR3 is TGTGCCACTCACGCGACGGGAAACTCCTACAATGAGCAGTTCTTC. Translated: CATHATGNSYNEQFF.

V is TRBV12-3 or TRBV12-4 and J is TRBJ2-7, with D unresolved. The CDR3 is 13 amino acids. Trimming shortened V by 3 bases and J by 4 bases, and 10 bases separated the two germline ends. The CDR3 sequence: CASSFGNGYEQYF. The CDR3 DNA is TGTGCCAGCAGTTTTGGGAACGGTTACGAGCAGTACTTC.

This clonotype was recorded many times. The chain employs TRBV5-1 and TRBJ2-3; 9 bases map to TRBD1. Germline CDR1 is SGHRS and CDR2 is YFSETQ. The CDR3 has 15 residues. J was trimmed by 2 bases and V by 3 bases; bases with no gene match: 4. CDR3 bases: TGCGCCAGCAGCTCGGGACAGGGTAACACAGATACGCAGTATTTT. Protein: CASSSGQGNTDTQYF.

This sequence joins TRBV3-1 and TRBJ2-5, with a tentative D call TRBD2 (6 bases). The CDR3 has 15 amino acids. The germline V gene encodes CDR1 LGHDT and CDR2 YNNKEL (reference sequence). Trimming removed 1 base from V and 2 bases from J, with 11 bases in between. The CDR3 loop reads CASSQAGRGQETQYF. DNA of the CDR3: TGTGCCAGCAGCCAAGCAGGGCGGGGACAAGAGACCCAGTACTTC.

The chain joins TRBV4-1 to TRBJ1-4; D might be TRBD1 (5 bases). V was shortened by 4 bases and J by 10 bases, with 16 bases between the two germline ends. Germline V lookup: CDR1 MGHRA, CDR2 YSYEKL. There are 14 residues in the CDR3. CDR3 loop: CASSLRQGVGKLFF. The CDR3 DNA reads TGCGCCAGCAGCCTCCGCCAGGGAGTCGGAAAACTGTTTTTT.

This clonotype was detected a few times. The chain carries TRBV4-3 and TRBJ2-7; 9 positions match TRBD2. Gene TRBJ2-5 matches the end of the DNA better, so the J call may be wrong. CDR3 length: 15 amino acids. Germline CDR1 LGHNA, CDR2 YSLEER. The CDR3 DNA reads as TGCGCCAGCAGCCATAAAGCGGGGGGTTTGGAGACCCAGTACTTC. It specifies CASSHKAGGLETQYF.

This clonotype has more than one count but fewer than ten. This sequence joins TRBV10-3 and TRBJ2-5, with 9 bases matching TRBD2. Trimming cost V 5 bases and J 5 bases; bases outside gene matches: 12. The length of the CDR3 is 16 residues. Germline CDR1 is ENHRY and CDR2 is SYGVKD. The CDR3 here is CAISLAGPTKGETQYF. Here the CDR3 DNA reads TGTGCCATCAGTCTAGCGGGGCCAACCAAGGGGGAGACCCAGTACTTC.

The chain employs TRBV7-8 and TRBJ2-5, with D perhaps being TRBD1 or TRBD2 (5 bases each). Trimming pared 6 bases from V and 4 bases from J, leaving 18 bases between. Germline V gene sequence: CDR1 SGHVS, CDR2 FQNEAQ. The CDR3 covers 15 residues. The CDR3 spells CASSRAGTPRETQYF. The CDR3, as DNA: TGTGCCAGCAGTCGAGCCGGGACGCCCAGAGAGACCCAGTACTTC.

The rearrangement links TRBV28 to TRBJ2-7; possibly TRBD2 for D (5 bases). The ends were cut back, 3 bases at V and 3 bases at J, with 12 bases in the middle. Germline V CDR1 and CDR2: MDHEN, SYDVKM. CDR3 size: 14 residues. The CDR3, as DNA: TGTGCCAGCAGTTTTCCCAGTGGGAGCTACGAGCAGTACTTC. Translated: CASSFPSGSYEQYF.

This rearrangement joins TRBV20-1 to TRBJ2-7, with D possibly matching TRBD1 (5 bases). This CDR3 is 12 amino acids long. V dropped 3 bases and J dropped 2 bases, with 8 bases sitting between them. CDR1 DFQATT and CDR2 SNEGSKA come from the germline V gene (reference sequence). CDR3 DNA sequence: TGCAGTGCTAGGACAGAGACCTACGAGCAGTACTTC. Translation gives CSARTETYEQYF.

In this sample, this clonotype turned up a few times. The chain recombines TRBV18 with TRBJ1-2; 7 bases match TRBD1. The CDR3 has 17 amino acids. The ends lost 0 bases at V and 2 bases at J; junction bases unmatched: 9. CDR1 is KGHSH, CDR2 LQKENI, per germline. As DNA, the CDR3 is TGTGCCAGCTCACCACCGATGGAGGGGGCCCGAAACTATGGCTACACCTTC. Its protein is CASSPPMEGARNYGYTF.